This TCR beta chain was observed in a study of Ad26.COV2.S vaccination and SARS-CoV-2 variants (dated by TCRdb to the early 2020s). Regarding the research as a whole: Donors in the vaccine arm were drawn from COV1001, a multicentre, randomized, double-blind, placebo-controlled phase I-IIa trial testing Ad26.COV2.S in healthy adults. Trial participants were randomized into five groups of five: low-dose or high-dose Ad26.COV2.S given once or twice, or placebo on both occasions. TCRbeta repertoire sequencing served as the tool for gauging how specific and how broad the SARS-CoV-2-reactive T cell receptors were following Ad26.COV2.S vaccination. Investigators remained blinded to trial group allocation during experiments and outcome assessment. Ad26.COV2.S was administered intramuscularly at a dose of 5x10^10 or 1x10^11 viral particles, either as one shot or as two shots given 56 days apart. The TCR-sequenced set comprised approximately 32 samples: some 20 Ad26.COV2.S vaccine recipients, 5 placebo recipients and 8 SARS-CoV-2 convalescent individuals. General findings and caveats noted by the study authors: Spike-specific TCR breadth was higher in Ad26.COV2.S recipients than in placebo recipients (P = 0.0014). It was noted by the authors that total T cell responses may have been underestimated by the TCR breadth and depth analyses. After vaccination, spike-specific CD8+ and CD4+ T cell responses were reported to show substantial breadth. The study was not powered for comparison of responses between vaccine doses or regimens. Vaccine and placebo recipients had comparable non-spike TCR breadth, which fits with the vaccine containing only spike.

According to the study, the label for this sample's treatment or condition signals: roughly 18 received Ad26.COV2.S at low or high dose, single or two shots; roughly five received placebo; per-sample allocation not given. For vaccine and placebo recipients, the sequenced repertoires came from samples collected on day 63 after the first injection. Between 29 July and 7 August 2020, Cohort 1b enrolled some 25 adults aged 18-55 years at one site in Boston, USA. As a vaccine, Ad26.COV2.S was a replication-incompetent adenovirus type 26 vector that expressed a prefusion-stabilized SARS-CoV-2 spike protein derived from the original Wuhan strain. The cysteine opens and the phenylalanine closes a CDR3 of 12 amino acids. Left in the record is the CDR3 DNA by itself, 36 bases read in frame from the first base. The CDR1 and CDR2 encoded by the germline V gene are ENHRY and SYGVKD. TCRbeta CDR3 regions were sequenced with the immunoSEQ Assay. After extraction, genomic DNA underwent amplification by bias-controlled multiplex PCR, followed by high-throughput sequencing. The published analysis was carried out like this. Collapsing and filtering of sequences were performed to quantify the absolute abundance of each unique TCRbeta CDR3 region. T cell fraction was estimated by normalization of TCRbeta template counts to usable DNA, with usable DNA being measured through amplification of reference genes present in all nucleated cells. Repertoire TCRs were annotated as SARS-CoV-2-specific by exact matching of V gene, CDR3 amino acid sequence and J gene to a known reactive TCR set. The reference SARS-CoV-2 TCR set was derived from MIRA and filtered for enrichment in COVID-19-positive ImmuneCODE repertoires, a step that removed public or cross-reactive TCRs. Using the MIRA antigens, annotated TCRs were further analysed by specific ORF or by position within an ORF. Breadth was defined as annotated unique rearrangements over total unique productive rearrangements; depth was the summed frequency of those rearrangements. TCR breadth was compared between groups using two-sided Wilcoxon rank-sum tests. The table was pulled from immuneACCESS by TCRdb, which kept in-frame rearrangements only. Such tables lose some clones; where checked, under half of the loss comes from unresolved V genes, and the rest has no known cause. V, J and clone size reflect that table, while D and trimming were determined from the DNA. The sample table lists hundreds of thousands of clones, more than 70% of them with a count of one. 1.5% of the sample belongs to the ten largest clones.

In the case of this clone: No antigen is known for it. No per-base quality is available; no much larger clone lies one base away.

The sequence links TRBV10-3 to TRBJ1-5; possibly the D gene is TRBD1, per 6 matching bases. The clonotype originates from a person aged 18-65 years who received the Ad26.COV2.S COVID-19 vaccine or a placebo. The input for sequencing was peripheral blood, taken in a trial of Ad26.COV2.S vaccine versus placebo. The nucleotide sequence reads as follows: TGTCACCACAGGGCGACGGATCAGCCCCAGCATTTT. This encodes CHHRATDQPQHF.